These 10 T cell receptor beta chains came from one sample sequenced in a study of blood T cells in healthy people across ages. A second PCR, run for about 6 to 11 cycles, used a sample-barcoded 5' primer plus a J-beta primer mix. TCRdb ran MiXCR on the 5' RACE reads and lists one entry per CDR3 protein. This repertoire shows some 1.5 million distinct CDR3 sequences, about 30% found once; its top ten account for 7% to 9%. The specimen sequenced was blood. These receptors were collected from a woman aged 25 to 39 in good health.

This clonotype was recorded a few times. The V and J genes are TRBV20-1 and TRBJ2-7; D possibly corresponds to TRBD1 (6 bases). Germline-derived CDR1 and CDR2 are DFQATT and SNEGSKA (reference sequence). The V and J ends lost 4 bases and 4 bases respectively, with 14 bases between them. The CDR3 loop spans 13 amino acids. This CDR3 reads CSATGTSPYEQYF. As DNA, the CDR3 is TGCAGTGCTACCGGGACATCGCCTTACGAGCAGTACTTC.

On this clonotype: A much larger clone sits a single nucleotide away, making a read error possible. The V and J genes are TRBV29-1 and TRBJ2-4; 7 bases line up with TRBD1. In germline, CDR1 is SQVTM, CDR2 ANQGSEA. The length of the CDR3 is 14 residues. Germline trimming cut 8 bases from V and 13 bases from J; bases unmatched to any gene: 20. The CDR3 spells CSIILGGSYNEQYF. The CDR3 nucleotides are TGCAGCATTATTCTAGGGGGCTCCTACAATGAGCAGTACTTC.

The table lists this clonotype with a few counts. The gene calls are TRBV5-4 and TRBJ1-2; 9 bases are a match to TRBD1. The germline CDR1 and CDR2 sequences are SGHNT and YYREEE (reference sequence). The trim removed 4 bases at V and 6 bases at J, leaving 16 bases unmatched. This CDR3 is built from 17 residues. CDR3 region: CASSPGPGQGKRHGYTF. CDR3 sequence (DNA): TGTGCCAGCAGCCCTGGCCCGGGACAGGGAAAACGGCATGGCTACACCTTC.

This clonotype was observed a few times. This chain connects TRBV10-1 to TRBJ1-1; unclear D gene. Trimming pared 0 bases from V and 3 bases from J, leaving 5 bases between. Germline V gives CDR1 WNHNN, CDR2 SYGVQD (reference sequence). This CDR3 is 13 amino acids long. CDR3 DNA: TGCGCCAGCAGTGAGTCCGAGGACACTGAAGCTTTCTTT. Translated: CASSESEDTEAFF.

Remarks on this clonotype: A much bigger clone sits one base away, suggesting this may be a read error. The chain carries TRBV5-1 and TRBJ2-7; TRBD1 matches at 8 bases. V gave up 5 bases and J gave up 2 bases; unmatched junction bases: 6. The CDR3 has 14 residues. Germline assignment: CDR1 SGHRS and CDR2 YFSETQ. CDR3 loop: CASRETGDPYEQYF. The CDR3 DNA follows: TGCGCCAGCAGGGAGACAGGGGACCCCTACGAGCAGTACTTC.

The table lists this clonotype with many counts. Germline and junction disagree at one end, which may indicate a read error. The gene calls are TRBV11-1 and TRBJ2-7; a possible D gene is TRBD1 (5 bases). Germline lookup yields CDR1 SGHAT and CDR2 FQDESV (reference sequence). This CDR3 region has 17 residues. The CDR3 DNA is TGTGCTAGCAGCTTACCGGACACCGTAACGAGGTCCTACGAGCAGTACTTC. Translation: CASSLPDTVTRSYEQYF.

The rearrangement links TRBV29-1 to TRBJ2-5; the D call may be TRBD1 or TRBD2 (7 bases each). Germline loops: CDR1 SQVTM, CDR2 ANQGSEA. Trimming cost V 2 bases and J 4 bases, with 11 bases left between them. The CDR3 length is 13 residues. Written as DNA, the CDR3 is TGCAGCGTTGAACAGGGGGGGGGAGAGACCCAGTACTTC. Protein product: CSVEQGGGETQYF.

This rearrangement joins TRBV12-3 or TRBV12-4 to TRBJ2-2; possible D gene TRBD1, 6 bases. V was clipped by 6 bases and J by 0 bases, with 11 bases between them. The CDR3 length is 15 residues. The chain's CDR3 is CASREAGANTGELFF. For the CDR3, the DNA is TGTGCCAGCAGGGAGGCAGGGGCGAACACCGGGGAGCTGTTTTTT.

This clonotype appeared a few times. CDR3 region: CASSAGQPNTEAFF. The CDR3 DNA reads TGCGCCAGCAGCGCCGGACAGCCGAACACTGAAGCTTTCTTT. The V gene is TRBV5-1, the J gene TRBJ1-1; D is perhaps TRBD1 (6 bases). V was clipped by 4 bases and J by 1 base, with 11 bases between them. The V gene's germline CDR1 is SGHRS and CDR2 YFSETQ. The length of the CDR3 is 14 residues.

This clonotype showed up many times. The rearrangement joins TRBV29-1 to TRBJ2-7, with 7 bases fitting TRBD1. The CDR3 is 11 residues long. CDR1 and CDR2 from the germline V gene are SQVTM and ANQGSEA. J lost 2 bases, V lost 5 bases, and 0 bases had no gene match. CDR3 protein: CSVQGAYEQYF. In DNA, the CDR3 is TGCAGCGTTCAGGGGGCCTACGAGCAGTACTTC.